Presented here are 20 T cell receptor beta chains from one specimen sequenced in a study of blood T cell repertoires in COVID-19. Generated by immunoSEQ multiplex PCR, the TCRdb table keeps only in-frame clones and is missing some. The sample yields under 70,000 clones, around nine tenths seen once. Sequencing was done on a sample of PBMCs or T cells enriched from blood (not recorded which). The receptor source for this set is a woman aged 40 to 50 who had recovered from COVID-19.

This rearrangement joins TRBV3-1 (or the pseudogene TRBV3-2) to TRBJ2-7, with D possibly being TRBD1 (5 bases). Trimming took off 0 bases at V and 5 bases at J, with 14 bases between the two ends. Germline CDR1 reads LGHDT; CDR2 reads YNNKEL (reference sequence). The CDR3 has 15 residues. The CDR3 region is CASSQDFSGQNEQYF. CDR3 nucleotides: TGTGCCAGCAGCCAAGATTTTTCAGGGCAAAACGAGCAGTACTTC.

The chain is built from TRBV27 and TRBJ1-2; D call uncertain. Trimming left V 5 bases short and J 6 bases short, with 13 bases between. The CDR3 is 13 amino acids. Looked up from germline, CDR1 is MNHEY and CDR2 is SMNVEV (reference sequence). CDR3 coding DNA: TGTGCCAGCAGTCCTGGGCAGTGGGATGGCTACACCTTC. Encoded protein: CASSPGQWDGYTF.

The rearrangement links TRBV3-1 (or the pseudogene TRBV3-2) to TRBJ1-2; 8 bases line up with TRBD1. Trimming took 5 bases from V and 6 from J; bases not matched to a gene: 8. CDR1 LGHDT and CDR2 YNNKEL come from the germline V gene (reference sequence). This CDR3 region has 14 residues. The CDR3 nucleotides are TGTGCCAGCAGCTCCCAGACAGGGGTTGATGGCTACACCTTC. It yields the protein CASSSQTGVDGYTF.

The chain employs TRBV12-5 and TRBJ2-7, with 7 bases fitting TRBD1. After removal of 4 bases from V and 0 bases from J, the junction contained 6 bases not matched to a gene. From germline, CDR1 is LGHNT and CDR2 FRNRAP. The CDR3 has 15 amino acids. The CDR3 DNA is TGTGCTAGTGGTTCCTACCGGGACAGCTCCTACGAGCAGTACTTC. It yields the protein CASGSYRDSSYEQYF.

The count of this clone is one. DNA for the CDR3: TGTGCCAGCAGCATACTAGCGGGGGGACCCGGCGAGCAGTACTTC. This encodes CASSILAGGPGEQYF. The V and J genes are TRBV5-4 and TRBJ2-7; 12 positions match TRBD2. Trimming at V came to 4 bases and at J to 6 bases, leaving 8 bases not matched to a gene. The CDR3 length is 15 residues. Germline CDR1 reads SGHNT; CDR2 reads YYREEE (reference sequence).

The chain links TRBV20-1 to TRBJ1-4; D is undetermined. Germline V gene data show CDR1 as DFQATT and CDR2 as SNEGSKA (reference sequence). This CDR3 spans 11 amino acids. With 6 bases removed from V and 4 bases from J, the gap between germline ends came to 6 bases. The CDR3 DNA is TGCAGTGCGGGCAGTAATGAAAAACTGTTTTTT. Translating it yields CSAGSNEKLFF.

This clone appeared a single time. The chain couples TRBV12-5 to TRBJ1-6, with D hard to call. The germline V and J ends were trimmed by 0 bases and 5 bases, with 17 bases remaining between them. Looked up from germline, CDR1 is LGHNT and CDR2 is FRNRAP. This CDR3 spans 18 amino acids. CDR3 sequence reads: CASGLVLGGSRDNSPLHF. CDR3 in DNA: TGTGCTAGTGGTTTGGTACTCGGCGGGAGTAGGGATAATTCACCCCTCCACTTT.

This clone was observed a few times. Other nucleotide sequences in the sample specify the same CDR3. DNA for the CDR3: TGTGCCAGCAGCAACAGGACAGGGCCCTACGAGCAGTACTTC. Translated: CASSNRTGPYEQYF. V and J are TRBV7-8 and TRBJ2-7; 8 bases are shared with TRBD1. V dropped 5 bases and J dropped 2; count of bases not matched to a gene: 5. The germline gives CDR1 SGHVS, CDR2 FQNEAQ. There are 14 residues in the CDR3.

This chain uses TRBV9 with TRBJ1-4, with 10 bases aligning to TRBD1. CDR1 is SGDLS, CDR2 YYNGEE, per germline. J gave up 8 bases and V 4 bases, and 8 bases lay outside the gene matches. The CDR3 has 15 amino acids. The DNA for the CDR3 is TGTGCCAGCAGCCCAAGGACAGGGGGTTTCGAAAAACTGTTTTTT. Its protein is CASSPRTGGFEKLFF.

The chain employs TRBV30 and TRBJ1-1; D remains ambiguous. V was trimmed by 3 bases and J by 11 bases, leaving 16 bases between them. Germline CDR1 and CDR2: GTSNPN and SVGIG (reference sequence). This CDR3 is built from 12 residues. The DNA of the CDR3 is TGTGCCTGGAGATCAAGCGTTTTGAAGGCTTTCTTT. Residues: CAWRSSVLKAFF. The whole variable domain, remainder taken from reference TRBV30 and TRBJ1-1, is SQTIHQWPATLVQPVGSPLSLECTVEGTSNPNLYWYRQAAGRGLQLLFYSVGIGQISSEVPQNLSASRPQDRQFILSSKKLLLSDSGFYLCAWRSSVLKAFFGQGTRLTVV.

The CDR3 is CASRYAGTEAFF. The CDR3 nucleotides are TGTGCCAGCAGGTATGCGGGAACTGAAGCTTTCTTT. The V and J genes are TRBV12-3 or TRBV12-4 and TRBJ1-1; no reliable D call. The CDR3 extends over 12 amino acids. With 6 bases removed from V and 5 bases from J, the gap between germline ends came to 10 bases.

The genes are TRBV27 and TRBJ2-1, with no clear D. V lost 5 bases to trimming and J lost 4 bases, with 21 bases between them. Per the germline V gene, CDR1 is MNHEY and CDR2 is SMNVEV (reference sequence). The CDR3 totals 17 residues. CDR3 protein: CASSPPPSVRVYNEQFF. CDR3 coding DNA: TGTGCCAGCAGTCCACCACCGTCTGTTAGAGTATACAATGAGCAGTTCTTC.

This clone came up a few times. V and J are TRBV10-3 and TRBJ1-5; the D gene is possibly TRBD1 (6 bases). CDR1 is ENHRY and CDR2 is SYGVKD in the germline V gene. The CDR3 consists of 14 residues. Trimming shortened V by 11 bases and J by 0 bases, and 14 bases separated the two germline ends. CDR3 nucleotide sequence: TGTGCCGCCTCGACAGGAGATAGCAATCAGCCCCAGCATTTT. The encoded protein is CAASTGDSNQPQHF.

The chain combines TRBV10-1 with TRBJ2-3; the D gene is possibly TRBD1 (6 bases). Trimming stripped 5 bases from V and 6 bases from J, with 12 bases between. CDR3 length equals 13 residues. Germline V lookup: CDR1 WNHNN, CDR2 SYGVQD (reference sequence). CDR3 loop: CASSKIQGDTQYF. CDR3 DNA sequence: TGCGCCAGCAGTAAGATCCAGGGGGATACGCAGTATTTT.

The CDR3 region has the DNA TGTGCCAGCGGGACTAGCGGGGGGGCAGGGGATACGCAGTATTTT. Translated: CASGTSGGAGDTQYF. The chain joins TRBV9 to TRBJ2-3; 16 bases line up with TRBD2. This CDR3 comprises 15 residues. Germline CDR1 SGDLS, CDR2 YYNGEE. With V trimmed by 7 bases and J by 6 bases, 5 bases remained unmatched.

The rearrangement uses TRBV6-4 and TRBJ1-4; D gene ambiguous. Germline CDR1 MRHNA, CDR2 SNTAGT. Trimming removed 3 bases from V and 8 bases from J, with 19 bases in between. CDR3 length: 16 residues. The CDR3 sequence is CASSEGRGRGGEKLFF. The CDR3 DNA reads TGTGCCAGCAGTGAAGGAAGAGGGCGAGGAGGCGAAAAACTGTTTTTT.

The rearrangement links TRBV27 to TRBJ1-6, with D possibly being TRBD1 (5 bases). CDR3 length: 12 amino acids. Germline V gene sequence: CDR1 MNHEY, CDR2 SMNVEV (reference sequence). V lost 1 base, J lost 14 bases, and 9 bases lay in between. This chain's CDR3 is CASSLLGGALHF. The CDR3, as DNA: TGTGCCAGCAGTTTATTGGGGGGAGCCCTCCACTTT.

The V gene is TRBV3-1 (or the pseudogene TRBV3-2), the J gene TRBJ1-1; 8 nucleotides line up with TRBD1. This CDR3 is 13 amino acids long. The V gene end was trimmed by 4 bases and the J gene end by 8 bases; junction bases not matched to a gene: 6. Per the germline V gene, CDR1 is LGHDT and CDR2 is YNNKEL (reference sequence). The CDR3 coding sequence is TGTGCCAGCAGCCGCGACCGGGACAGGGAAGCTTTCTTT. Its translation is CASSRDRDREAFF.

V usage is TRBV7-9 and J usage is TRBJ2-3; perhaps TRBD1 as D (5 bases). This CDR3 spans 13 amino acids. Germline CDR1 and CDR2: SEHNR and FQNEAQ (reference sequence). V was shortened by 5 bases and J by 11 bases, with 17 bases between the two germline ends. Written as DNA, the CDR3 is TGTGCCAGCAGCACCACGACAGACCTGTGGCAGTATTTT. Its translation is CASSTTTDLWQYF.

The CDR3 region has the DNA TGTGCCAGCTCACCTCCCGGGACAGGGAGAACGAGCACTGAAGCTTTCTTT. Encoded protein: CASSPPGTGRTSTEAFF. This chain links TRBV18 with TRBJ1-1; TRBD1 matches 9 bases. With V trimmed by 3 bases and J by 4 bases, 12 bases remained unmatched. The CDR3 spans 17 residues. CDR1 and CDR2 from the germline V gene are KGHSH and LQKENI. Filled out from reference TRBV18 and TRBJ1-1, the complete variable domain reads NAGVMQNPRHLVRRRGQEARLRCSPMKGHSHVYWYRQLPEEGLKFMVYLQKENIIDESGMPKERFSAEFPKEGPSILRIQQVVRGDSAAYFCASSPPGTGRTSTEAFFGQGTRLTVV.